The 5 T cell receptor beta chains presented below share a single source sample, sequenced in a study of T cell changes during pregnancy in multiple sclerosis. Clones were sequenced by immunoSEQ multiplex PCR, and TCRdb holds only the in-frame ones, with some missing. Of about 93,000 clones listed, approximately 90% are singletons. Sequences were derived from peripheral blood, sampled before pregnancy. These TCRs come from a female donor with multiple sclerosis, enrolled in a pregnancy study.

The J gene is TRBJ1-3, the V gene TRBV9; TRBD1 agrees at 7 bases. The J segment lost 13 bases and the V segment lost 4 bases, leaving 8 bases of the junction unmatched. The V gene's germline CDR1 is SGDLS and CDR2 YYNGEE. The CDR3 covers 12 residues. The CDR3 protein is CASSSDRTSIYF. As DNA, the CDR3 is TGTGCCAGCAGCTCGGACAGGACCTCGATATATTTT.

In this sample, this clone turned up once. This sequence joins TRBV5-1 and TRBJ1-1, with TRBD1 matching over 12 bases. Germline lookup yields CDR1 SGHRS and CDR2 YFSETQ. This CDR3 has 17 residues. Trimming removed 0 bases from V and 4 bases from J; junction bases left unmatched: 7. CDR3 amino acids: CASSLAGTGGFGTEAFF. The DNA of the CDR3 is TGCGCCAGCAGCTTGGCCGGGACAGGGGGCTTTGGCACTGAAGCTTTCTTT. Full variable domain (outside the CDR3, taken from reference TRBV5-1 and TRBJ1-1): KAGVTQTPRYLIKTRGQQVTLSCSPISGHRSVSWYQQTPGQGLQFLFEYFSETQRNKGNFPGRFSGRQFSNSRSEMNVSTLELGDSALYLCASSLAGTGGFGTEAFFGQGTRLTVV.

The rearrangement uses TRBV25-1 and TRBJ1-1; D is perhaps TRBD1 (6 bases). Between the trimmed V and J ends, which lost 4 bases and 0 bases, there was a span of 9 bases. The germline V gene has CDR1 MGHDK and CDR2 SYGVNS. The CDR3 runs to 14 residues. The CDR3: CASSAGTLNTEAFF. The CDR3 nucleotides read TGTGCCAGCAGTGCGGGGACATTGAACACTGAAGCTTTCTTT. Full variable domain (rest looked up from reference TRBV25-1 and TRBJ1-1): EADIYQTPRYLVIGTGKKITLECSQTMGHDKMYWYQQDPGMELHLIHYSYGVNSTEKGDLSSESTVSRIRTEHFPLTLESARPSHTSQYLCASSAGTLNTEAFFGQGTRLTVV.

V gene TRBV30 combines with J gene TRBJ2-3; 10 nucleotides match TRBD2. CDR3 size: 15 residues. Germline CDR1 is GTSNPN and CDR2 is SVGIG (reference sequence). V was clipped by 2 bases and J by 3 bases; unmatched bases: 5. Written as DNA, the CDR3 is TGTGCCTGGAGTCCGGGACTAGCGTTAACAGATACGCAGTATTTT. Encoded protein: CAWSPGLALTDTQYF.

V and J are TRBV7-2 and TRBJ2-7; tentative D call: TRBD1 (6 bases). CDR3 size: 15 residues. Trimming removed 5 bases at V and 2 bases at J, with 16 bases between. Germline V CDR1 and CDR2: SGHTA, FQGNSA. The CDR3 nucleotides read TGTGCCAGCAGCCTCCGGGACACCGATACCTACGAGCAGTACTTC. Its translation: CASSLRDTDTYEQYF.